These 5 T cell receptor beta chains were all obtained from the same sample, sequenced in a study of T cells in localized non-small cell lung cancer (dated by TCRdb to the early 2020s). The library was prepared using the immunoSEQ multiplex PCR assay. TCRdb holds this immuneACCESS table with in-frame rearrangements only. Some clones are missing; in checked studies, unresolved V genes explain under half, and the rest has no known cause. This sample has around 1,700 clones in its table, and over 20% of those were observed once. Jointly, the top ten make up around a quarter of the sample. Material: normal lung tissue next to the tumor, obtained before any cancer treatment. These receptor sequences come from a man aged 40 to 75 with stage III lung adenocarcinoma.

The V call is TRBV19, the J call TRBJ2-2, with D possibly being TRBD2 (6 bases). Germline CDR1 LNHDA, CDR2 SQIVND (reference sequence). V lost 8 bases to trimming and J lost 1 base, with 23 bases between them. The CDR3 has 18 residues. CDR3 loop: CASVKGQGGYKNTGELFF. In DNA form, the CDR3 reads TGTGCCAGTGTAAAAGGCCAGGGAGGTTATAAGAACACCGGGGAGCTGTTTTTT.

This clone has ten or more counts. The CDR3 DNA reads TGTGCCAGCAGCCCAAGGGCCGACAGTCCCCGAGAGACCCAGTACTTC. This encodes CASSPRADSPRETQYF. The V gene is TRBV7-7, the J gene TRBJ2-5; TRBD1 is a possible D gene (5 bases). CDR1 is SSHAT and CDR2 is FNYEAQ in the germline V gene (reference sequence). With 5 bases removed from V and 4 bases from J, the gap between germline ends came to 20 bases. This CDR3 is built from 16 residues.

This clone showed up just a few times. V usage is TRBV11-3 and J usage is TRBJ2-4, with a tentative D call TRBD2 (6 bases). This CDR3 has 16 residues. The germline CDR1 and CDR2 sequences are SGHNT and YENEEA. Trimming cost V 5 bases and J 5 bases, with 19 bases left between them. The CDR3 DNA reads TGTGCCAGCAGCATATCGGGAGTGTCGGGAGAAAACATTCAGTACTTC. Its translation: CASSISGVSGENIQYF.

The CDR3 loop reads CASSREFRAGGGYTF. Written as DNA, the CDR3 is TGTGCCAGCAGCCGGGAGTTTCGGGCAGGGGGTGGCTACACCTTC. The chain couples TRBV6-8 to TRBJ1-2, with TRBD1 matching over 7 bases. The CDR3 is 15 residues long. The V gene end was trimmed by 6 bases and the J gene end by 7 bases; junction bases not matched to a gene: 14. The V gene's germline CDR1 is MNHGY and CDR2 SAAAGT.

This sequence joins TRBV6-8 and TRBJ2-5; D is undetermined. V was cut by 3 bases and J by 0 bases, with 5 bases left in between. The CDR3 loop spans 13 amino acids. Germline CDR1 MNHGY, CDR2 SAAAGT. CDR3 in DNA: TGTGCCAGCAGTTATCACTACCAAGAGACCCAGTACTTC. It yields the protein CASSYHYQETQYF.